A selection of T cell receptor beta chains follows, all from one sample in a study of T cell responses to AZD1222 COVID-19 vaccine. Sequenced by immunoSEQ multiplex PCR; TCRdb stores in-frame clones only, minus some. The profile covers 150,000 to 200,000 clones, with 70% to 90% appearing a single time and roughly 4% taken by the ten largest. Sequencing was performed on peripheral blood, taken 28 days after the second dose of the MenACWY control vaccine. Receptors originate from an adult who received the MenACWY meningococcal vaccine as a control. Both conserved end residues are part of each CDR3. A D gene is named only where the DNA matches it firmly. A row's size may be missing; if present it is once, few, many or a size class.

j_call: TRBJ1-1; v_call: TRBV18; d_call: -; clone_size: -; cdr3_nt: TGTGCCAGCTCACTAAACAGGAACACTGAAGCTTTCTTT; cdr3_aa: CASSLNRNTEAFF
j_call: TRBJ2-7; v_call: TRBV18; d_call: -; clone_size: -; cdr3_nt: TGTGCCAGCTCACCAGCAGCGGCGCTCCCCCACGAGCAGTACTTC; cdr3_aa: CASSPAAALPHEQYF
j_call: TRBJ2-7; v_call: TRBV27; d_call: TRBD1; clone_size: -; cdr3_nt: TGTGCCAGCGGCAAACCGGGACAGGGGGCGGGCGAGCAGTACTTC; cdr3_aa: CASGKPGQGAGEQYF
j_call: TRBJ1-1; v_call: TRBV6-5; d_call: -; clone_size: -; cdr3_nt: TGTGCCAGCAGTTACTCGAGGGACACTGAAGCTTTCTTT; cdr3_aa: CASSYSRDTEAFF
j_call: TRBJ2-1; v_call: TRBV27; d_call: -; clone_size: -; cdr3_nt: TGTGCCAGCTATCGGTTCGGCAATGAGCAGTTCTTC; cdr3_aa: CASYRFGNEQFF
j_call: TRBJ1-2; v_call: TRBV2; d_call: -; clone_size: few; cdr3_nt: TGTGCCAGCAGTGAATCTGCTCTCGATGGCTACACCTTC; cdr3_aa: CASSESALDGYTF
j_call: TRBJ1-4; v_call: TRBV28; d_call: -; clone_size: -; cdr3_nt: TGTGCCAGCAGTGGCGGGAGCCCAACTAATGAAAAACTGTTTTTT; cdr3_aa: CASSGGSPTNEKLFF
j_call: TRBJ1-2; v_call: TRBV14; d_call: -; clone_size: -; cdr3_nt: TGTGCCAGCAGCCAAGTTTCAGGCTATGGCTACACCTTC; cdr3_aa: CASSQVSGYGYTF
j_call: TRBJ2-7; v_call: TRBV9; d_call: TRBD2; clone_size: -; cdr3_nt: TGTGCCAGCAGCAACAGCGGGAGTTCCTACGAGCAGTACTTC; cdr3_aa: CASSNSGSSYEQYF
j_call: TRBJ2-2; v_call: TRBV9; d_call: -; clone_size: -; cdr3_nt: TGTGCCAGCAGCGCTAACCCGGACGTGGGCACCGGGGAGCTGTTTTTT; cdr3_aa: CASSANPDVGTGELFF
j_call: TRBJ2-2; v_call: TRBV6-5; d_call: -; clone_size: -; cdr3_nt: TGTGCCAGCCACTTCGGGCAGGGGTCCACCGGGGAGCTGTTTTTT; cdr3_aa: CASHFGQGSTGELFF
j_call: TRBJ1-3; v_call: TRBV28; d_call: TRBD1; clone_size: -; cdr3_nt: TGTGCCAGCAGTTCACAGGGGTCGGCTGGAAACACCATATATTTT; cdr3_aa: CASSSQGSAGNTIYF
j_call: TRBJ2-2; v_call: TRBV5-4; d_call: TRBD1; clone_size: -; cdr3_nt: TGTGCCAGCAGCGCCATAGTAACAGGGGGCCCCGGGGAGCTGTTTTTT; cdr3_aa: CASSAIVTGGPGELFF
j_call: TRBJ2-3; v_call: TRBV6-2/TRBV6-3; d_call: -; clone_size: -; cdr3_nt: TGTGCCAGCAGTGCCGGGGTGGGAAGCACAGATACGCAGTATTTT; cdr3_aa: CASSAGVGSTDTQYF
j_call: TRBJ1-4; v_call: TRBV7-2; d_call: -; clone_size: few; cdr3_nt: TGTGCCAGCAGCGTCAACAGGGCAACTAATGAAAAACTGTTTTTT; cdr3_aa: CASSVNRATNEKLFF
j_call: TRBJ1-6; v_call: TRBV6-2/TRBV6-3; d_call: -; clone_size: -; cdr3_nt: TGTGCCAGCAGTTTCCCCTATTCACCCCTCCACTTT; cdr3_aa: CASSFPYSPLHF
j_call: TRBJ2-5; v_call: TRBV27; d_call: -; clone_size: -; cdr3_nt: TGTGCCAGCAGTCCACGGCCCCAAGAGACCCAGTACTTC; cdr3_aa: CASSPRPQETQYF
j_call: TRBJ2-7; v_call: TRBV27; d_call: -; clone_size: -; cdr3_nt: TGTGCCAGCAGTCTTTCCGGGACTGTGGCCCCCTACGAGCAGTACTTC; cdr3_aa: CASSLSGTVAPYEQYF
j_call: TRBJ2-7; v_call: TRBV7-2; d_call: -; clone_size: -; cdr3_nt: TGTGCCAGCAGCAGGGGGTTTCAGATCTACGAGCAGTACTTC; cdr3_aa: CASSRGFQIYEQYF
j_call: TRBJ1-4; v_call: TRBV28; d_call: -; clone_size: few; cdr3_nt: TGTGCCACCGTATATAGGGAAAAACTGTTTTTT; cdr3_aa: CATVYREKLFF
j_call: TRBJ1-2; v_call: TRBV19; d_call: TRBD1; clone_size: -; cdr3_nt: TGTGCCAGTAGTATCACCCGCAGGGGGCTGGATGGCTACACCTTC; cdr3_aa: CASSITRRGLDGYTF
j_call: TRBJ1-2; v_call: TRBV6-5; d_call: -; clone_size: once; cdr3_nt: TGTGCCAGCATCCCGACCGGCAGAAGCTATGGCTACACCTTC; cdr3_aa: CASIPTGRSYGYTF
j_call: TRBJ2-5; v_call: TRBV5-6; d_call: -; clone_size: -; cdr3_nt: TGTGCCAGCAGCTCGGGACAATTACAAGAGACCCAGTACTTC; cdr3_aa: CASSSGQLQETQYF
j_call: TRBJ1-5; v_call: TRBV3-1/TRBV3-2; d_call: -; clone_size: few; cdr3_nt: TGTGCCAGCAGCCAAAGGGGTAATAGCAATCAGCCCCAGCATTTT; cdr3_aa: CASSQRGNSNQPQHF
j_call: TRBJ2-3; v_call: TRBV19; d_call: TRBD2; clone_size: -; cdr3_nt: TGTGCCAGTAGTCCCCGGACTAGCGGGAGTCAAGATACGCAGTATTTT; cdr3_aa: CASSPRTSGSQDTQYF
j_call: TRBJ1-5; v_call: TRBV11-2; d_call: -; clone_size: once; cdr3_nt: TGTGCCAGCAGCTTATCGGTAGGGGTTGGTCAGCCCCAGCATTTT; cdr3_aa: CASSLSVGVGQPQHF
j_call: TRBJ2-1; v_call: TRBV29-1; d_call: -; clone_size: few; cdr3_nt: TGCAGCGTTACGAGCTCCTACAATGAGCAGTTCTTC; cdr3_aa: CSVTSSYNEQFF